A single sample is the source of the 16 T cell receptor beta chains below, sequenced in a study of cytomegalovirus exposure and HLA in healthy donors. Vbeta (60) and Jbeta (13) primers were used in the PCR. TCRdb's table, derived via immunoSEQ multiplex PCR, lists solely in-frame clones and lacks some. The sample contains more than 200,000 clones, 82% of which appear only once. The sample taken for sequencing was PBMCs. These receptors were obtained from a man aged 35-49 years in good health and CMV-seropositive.

The rearrangement uses TRBV27 and TRBJ2-5; D is possibly TRBD2 (6 bases). Germline V gene sequence: CDR1 MNHEY, CDR2 SMNVEV (reference sequence). This CDR3 is 14 amino acids long. Trimming removed 8 bases at V and 2 bases at J, with 15 bases between. CDR3 sequence reads: CASGQAGDQETQYF. CDR3 bases: TGTGCCAGCGGTCAAGCGGGCGATCAAGAGACCCAGTACTTC.

The V call is TRBV18, the J call TRBJ2-3; 8 bases agree with TRBD1. This CDR3 comprises 19 residues. Germline V lookup: CDR1 KGHSH, CDR2 LQKENI. Trimming at V came to 3 bases and at J to 0 bases, leaving 14 bases not matched to a gene. The CDR3 spells CASSPSVPTRTGSTDTQYF. The CDR3 DNA sequence: TGTGCCAGCTCACCCTCAGTCCCAACCCGGACAGGGAGCACAGATACGCAGTATTTT. The full variable domain, completed using reference TRBV18 and TRBJ2-3, is NAGVMQNPRHLVRRRGQEARLRCSPMKGHSHVYWYRQLPEEGLKFMVYLQKENIIDESGMPKERFSAEFPKEGPSILRIQQVVRGDSAAYFCASSPSVPTRTGSTDTQYFGPGTRLTVL.

This chain connects TRBV12-5 to TRBJ2-2, with a weak D call TRBD2 (5 bases). CDR1 is LGHNT and CDR2 is FRNRAP in the germline V gene. V was cut by 6 bases and J by 1 base, with 12 bases left in between. The CDR3 runs 15 residues. The CDR3: CASGDSLQNTGELFF. CDR3 DNA: TGTGCTAGTGGGGACTCCCTACAGAACACCGGGGAGCTGTTTTTT. Filled out from reference TRBV12-5 and TRBJ2-2, the complete variable domain reads DARVTQTPRHKVTEMGQEVTMRCQPILGHNTVFWYRQTMMQGLELLAYFRNRAPLDDSGMPKDRFSAEMPDATLATLKIQPSEPRDSAVYFCASGDSLQNTGELFFGEGSRLTVL.

This chain links TRBV5-6 with TRBJ1-5, with 8 bases fitting TRBD1. V trimming: 4 bases; J trimming: 4 bases; junction bases outside the gene matches: 13. The germline gives CDR1 SGHDT, CDR2 YYEEEE. The CDR3 covers 17 residues. Here the CDR3 reads CASSLSTGATLNQPQHF. CDR3 nucleotide sequence: TGTGCCAGCAGCCTCTCGACAGGGGCTACATTAAATCAGCCCCAGCATTTT.

The sample holds a few counts of this clone. The V gene is TRBV29-1, the J gene TRBJ1-2; D uncertain. V dropped 4 bases and J dropped 4 bases, with 10 bases sitting between them. The CDR3 totals 12 residues. Germline V gives CDR1 SQVTM, CDR2 ANQGSEA. Here the CDR3 reads CSVVAVIYGYTF. For the CDR3, the DNA is TGCAGCGTTGTGGCAGTGATCTATGGCTACACCTTC.

This clone was picked up a small number of times. The rearrangement links TRBV5-6 to TRBJ1-1; D might be TRBD1 (5 bases). The CDR3 has 13 residues. Germline-derived CDR1 and CDR2 are SGHDT and YYEEEE. The ends were cut back, 4 bases at V and 7 bases at J, with 14 bases in the middle. As DNA, the CDR3 is TGTGCCAGCAGCCAGGGAGGGGTGAATGAAGCTTTCTTT. It translates to CASSQGGVNEAFF.

The V call is TRBV7-8, the J call TRBJ1-5; possible D gene TRBD1, 5 bases. From germline, CDR1 is SGHVS and CDR2 FQNEAQ. V was pared by 0 bases and J by 7 bases, with 16 bases between. The CDR3 sequence is 16 residues long. This chain's CDR3 is CASSLAIGAGIQPQHF. The CDR3, as DNA: TGTGCCAGCAGCTTAGCGATAGGGGCTGGAATACAGCCCCAGCATTTT. Full variable domain (outside the CDR3, taken from reference TRBV7-8 and TRBJ1-5): GAGVSQSPRYKVAKRGQDVALRCDPISGHVSLFWYQQALGQGPEFLTYFQNEAQLDKSGLPSDRFFAERPEGSVSTLKIQRTQQEDSAVYLCASSLAIGAGIQPQHFGDGTRLSIL.

In its sample, this clone was seen a few times. The rearrangement uses TRBV18 and TRBJ2-1; 9 nucleotides align to TRBD2. J lost 4 bases, V lost 6 bases, and 4 bases had no gene match. This CDR3 contains 14 residues. Germline assignment: CDR1 KGHSH and CDR2 LQKENI. In DNA, the CDR3 is TGTGCCAGCTCTCCTAGCGGGGCTTACAATGAGCAGTTCTTC. It specifies CASSPSGAYNEQFF.

In this sample, this clone turned up once. The V and J genes are TRBV4-1 and TRBJ2-7; TRBD2 matches 7 bases. The germline V gene has CDR1 MGHRA and CDR2 YSYEKL. This CDR3 has 15 amino acids. Losses at the gene ends were 0 bases for V and 2 bases for J; bases not matched to a gene: 4. CDR3 DNA sequence: TGCGCCAGCAGCCAAGAGCTAGCGGTTACCTACGAGCAGTACGTC. Its protein product is CASSQELAVTYEQYV.

The chain couples TRBV27 to TRBJ2-7; possible D gene TRBD2, 5 bases. CDR3 size: 12 residues. Germline V gene data show CDR1 as MNHEY and CDR2 as SMNVEV (reference sequence). V was cut by 6 bases and J by 2 bases, with 8 bases left in between. In DNA form, the CDR3 reads TGTGCCAGCAGAGGACTGGCCTACGAGCAGTACTTC. Residues: CASRGLAYEQYF.

V is TRBV2 and J is TRBJ2-1; 8 bases match TRBD1. This CDR3 is built from 15 residues. The germline V gene encodes CDR1 SNHLY and CDR2 FYNNEI. The trim removed 7 bases at V and 4 bases at J, leaving 9 bases unmatched. The CDR3 loop is CASIEQGGVYNEQFF. CDR3 coding DNA: TGTGCCAGCATCGAACAGGGGGGAGTGTACAATGAGCAGTTCTTC.

This clone was detected only once. This chain connects TRBV6-1 to TRBJ1-2; D unresolved. CDR3 size: 13 residues. The germline V gene encodes CDR1 MNHNS and CDR2 SASEGT. The V gene lost 6 bases and the J gene lost 4 bases, with 12 bases spanning the gap. The CDR3: CASRAGEPYGYTF. The CDR3, as DNA: TGTGCCAGCAGAGCAGGCGAGCCCTATGGCTACACCTTC.

Written as DNA, the CDR3 is TGTGCCAGCAGAACCACCGGGGAAGAGCAGTACTTC. It translates to CASRTTGEEQYF. The rearrangement links TRBV6-5 to TRBJ2-7; D is perhaps TRBD2 (5 bases). V lost 6 bases, J lost 7 bases, and 13 bases lay in between. CDR1 and CDR2 (germline): MNHEY, SVGAGI. The CDR3 length is 12 residues.

This chain connects TRBV11-2 to TRBJ2-3; 9 bases match TRBD2. CDR1 and CDR2 from the germline V gene are SGHAT and FQNNGV. V gave up 6 bases and J gave up 4 bases; unmatched junction bases: 5. The length of the CDR3 is 14 residues. The CDR3 here is CASSIAGVPDTQYF. CDR3 coding DNA: TGTGCCAGCAGTATAGCGGGAGTGCCAGATACGCAGTATTTT.

The gene calls are TRBV6-1 and TRBJ2-7; no firm D call. Deletions cut 6 bases from V and 5 bases from J, with 11 bases between. The CDR3 is made up of 12 amino acids. CDR1 and CDR2 (germline): MNHNS, SASEGT. The CDR3 sequence: CASSAPIDEQYF. Written as DNA, the CDR3 is TGTGCCAGCAGCGCCCCTATCGACGAGCAGTACTTC.

The chain employs TRBV15 and TRBJ2-1; possible D gene TRBD2, 5 bases. The CDR3 covers 14 residues. V was pared by 1 base and J by 3 bases, with 7 bases between. Germline CDR1 reads LNHNV; CDR2 reads YYDKDF (reference sequence). As DNA, the CDR3 is TGTGCCACCAGCAGAGCGCGGGTCTACAATGAGCAGTTCTTC. It yields the protein CATSRARVYNEQFF. The complete variable domain, with remaining parts taken from reference TRBV15 and TRBJ2-1, reads DAMVIQNPRYQVTQFGKPVTLSCSQTLNHNVMYWYQQKSSQAPKLLFHYYDKDFNNEADTPDNFQSRRPNTSFCFLDIRSPGLGDTAMYLCATSRARVYNEQFFGPGTRLTVL.